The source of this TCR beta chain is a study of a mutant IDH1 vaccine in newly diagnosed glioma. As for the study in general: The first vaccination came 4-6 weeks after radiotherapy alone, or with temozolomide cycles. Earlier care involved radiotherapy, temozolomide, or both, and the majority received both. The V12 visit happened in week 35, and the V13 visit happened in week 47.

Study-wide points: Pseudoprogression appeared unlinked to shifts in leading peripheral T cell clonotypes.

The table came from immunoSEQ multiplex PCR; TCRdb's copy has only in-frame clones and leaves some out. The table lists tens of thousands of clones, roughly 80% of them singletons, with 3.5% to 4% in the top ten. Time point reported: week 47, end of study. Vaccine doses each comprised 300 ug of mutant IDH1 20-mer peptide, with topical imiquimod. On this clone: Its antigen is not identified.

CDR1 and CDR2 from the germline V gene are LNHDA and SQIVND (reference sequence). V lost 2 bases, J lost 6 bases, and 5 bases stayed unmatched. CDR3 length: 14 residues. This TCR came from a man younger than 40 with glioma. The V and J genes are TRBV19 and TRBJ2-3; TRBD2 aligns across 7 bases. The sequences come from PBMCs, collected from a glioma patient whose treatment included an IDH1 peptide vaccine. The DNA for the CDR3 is TGTGCCAGTAGTATAAGTGGGGGGGAGGATACGCAGTATTTT. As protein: CASSISGGEDTQYF.